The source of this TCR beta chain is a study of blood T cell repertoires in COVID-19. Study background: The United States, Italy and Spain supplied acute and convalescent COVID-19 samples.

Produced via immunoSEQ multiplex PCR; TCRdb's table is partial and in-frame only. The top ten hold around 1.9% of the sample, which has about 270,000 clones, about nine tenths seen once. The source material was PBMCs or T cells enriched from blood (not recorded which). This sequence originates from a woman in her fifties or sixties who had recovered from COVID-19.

In DNA form, the CDR3 reads TGTGCCAGCAAAGCTTCGGGGAACGGGGAGCTGTTTTTT. It yields the protein CASKASGNGELFF. This rearrangement joins TRBV7-8 to TRBJ2-2; D possibly corresponds to TRBD2 (5 bases). In germline, CDR1 is SGHVS, CDR2 FQNEAQ. Trimming took 7 bases from V and 7 from J, leaving 13 bases between them. This CDR3 is built from 13 residues.